The 13 T cell receptor beta chains given below trace back to one sample, sequenced in a study of T cell changes during pregnancy in multiple sclerosis. Measured with immunoSEQ multiplex PCR; TCRdb has only the in-frame clones, and not every one. Of tens of thousands of clones in the sample, 93% were seen once. Sequencing was performed on CD4+ T cells from peripheral blood mononuclear cells, taken in the third trimester of pregnancy. The receptors derive from a female donor with multiple sclerosis, enrolled in a pregnancy study.

The V call is TRBV6-1, the J call TRBJ1-2; 10 nucleotides line up with TRBD1. V trimming: 7 bases; J trimming: 3 bases; junction bases outside the gene matches: 5. Per germline, CDR1 MNHNS and CDR2 SASEGT. The CDR3 runs 14 residues. DNA for the CDR3: TGTGCCAGCACCGGGGACAGGGGACACTATGGCTACACCTTC. It is translated as CASTGDRGHYGYTF.

The rearrangement uses TRBV15 and TRBJ1-5; D call uncertain. This CDR3 is built from 14 residues. The germline V gene encodes CDR1 LNHNV and CDR2 YYDKDF (reference sequence). Trimming took off 1 base at V and 5 bases at J, with 9 bases between the two ends. The chain's CDR3 is CATSRGGFYQPQHF. For the CDR3, the DNA is TGTGCCACCAGCAGAGGAGGTTTCTATCAGCCCCAGCATTTT.

In DNA, the CDR3 is TGTGCCAGCAGCGTTCGACAGGGGAGAAGGAACACTGAAGCTTTCTTT. Protein product: CASSVRQGRRNTEAFF. This rearrangement joins TRBV5-4 to TRBJ1-1; 8 nucleotides agree with TRBD1. V lost 4 bases to trimming and J lost 1 base; unmatched junction nucleotides: 9. There are 16 residues in the CDR3. Germline V gene lookup returns CDR1 SGHNT and CDR2 YYREEE (reference sequence).

This rearrangement joins TRBV5-4 to TRBJ2-4; perhaps TRBD2 as D (5 bases). The CDR3 length is 15 residues. Germline CDR1 is SGHNT and CDR2 is YYREEE (reference sequence). The V and J ends lost 0 bases and 3 bases respectively, with 10 bases between them. The CDR3 loop reads CASSLAGGDKNIQYF. CDR3 sequence (DNA): TGTGCCAGCAGCTTGGCTGGAGGAGACAAAAACATTCAGTACTTC.

The CDR3 loop reads CASSIQPAGYGYTF. DNA of the CDR3: TGTGCCAGTAGTATACAGCCGGCAGGCTATGGCTACACCTTC. V usage is TRBV19 and J usage is TRBJ1-2; no reliable D call. The germline CDR1 and CDR2 sequences are LNHDA and SQIVND (reference sequence). The length of the CDR3 is 14 residues. V lost 2 bases to trimming and J lost 4 bases, with 11 bases between them.

The chain carries TRBV30 and TRBJ1-1, with D possibly matching TRBD1 (6 bases). Per germline, CDR1 GTSNPN and CDR2 SVGIG (reference sequence). The CDR3 is 13 amino acids. Trimming took off 2 bases at V and 1 base at J, with 8 bases between the two ends. The CDR3 is CAWSLQGNTEAFF. CDR3 nucleotide sequence: TGTGCCTGGAGTCTACAGGGGAACACTGAAGCTTTCTTT.

This chain links TRBV21-1 with TRBJ1-1; TRBD1, as called in the table, went unchecked against the DNA. TRBV21-1 is noted as a pseudogene. The CDR3 runs to 22 residues. As DNA, the CDR3 is TGTGCCAGCAGCAACCTCCGTCTAAGGCAGGGGACAGGGGACCCTCGGGGCACTGAAGCTTTCTTT. Translated, it gives CASSNLRLRQGTGDPRGTEAFF.

This chain connects TRBV28 to TRBJ2-3; D possibly corresponds to TRBD1 (6 bases). In germline, CDR1 is MDHEN, CDR2 SYDVKM. The CDR3 is 13 amino acids. Trimming stripped 7 bases from V and 3 bases from J, with 11 bases between. The chain's CDR3 is CASKAGVTDTQYF. The CDR3 nucleotides are TGTGCCAGCAAGGCAGGGGTAACAGATACGCAGTATTTT.

The chain combines TRBV4-2 with TRBJ2-1; D possibly corresponds to TRBD1 (6 bases). The CDR3 runs 16 residues. V shed 0 bases and J shed 5 bases, with 14 bases lying between them. Germline CDR1 LGHNA, CDR2 YNFKEQ. In DNA form, the CDR3 reads TGTGCCAGCAGCCAAGATTCGTACAGGGTTAACAATGAGCAGTTCTTC. It yields the protein CASSQDSYRVNNEQFF.

The V gene is TRBV7-3, the J gene TRBJ2-2; 7 bases are shared with TRBD1. V lost 5 bases to trimming and J lost 0 bases; unmatched junction nucleotides: 6. CDR3 length: 16 amino acids. Germline V gene lookup returns CDR1 SGHTA and CDR2 FQGTGA. The CDR3 region has the DNA TGTGCCAGCAGCCTACAGGGGCCCACGAACACCGGGGAGCTGTTTTTT. Amino acid sequence: CASSLQGPTNTGELFF.

The chain links TRBV5-1 to TRBJ1-6, with D perhaps matching TRBD1 (5 bases). V lost 1 base to trimming and J lost 10 bases, with 15 bases between them. CDR1 and CDR2 (germline): SGHRS, YFSETQ. The CDR3 covers 15 residues. The CDR3 region is CASSLKGAGQSPLHF. Here the CDR3 DNA reads TGCGCCAGCAGCTTGAAAGGGGCAGGTCAATCACCCCTCCACTTT.

This sequence joins TRBV5-1 and TRBJ2-3, with D maybe TRBD1 (6 bases). The CDR3 contains 20 residues. The germline V gene has CDR1 SGHRS and CDR2 YFSETQ. V lost 3 bases and J lost 2, with 28 bases in between. The CDR3 coding sequence is TGCGCCAGCAGCTGGAATCCGGGCACAGGGAGTTTTTTGGACACAGATACGCAGTATTTT. As protein: CASSWNPGTGSFLDTDTQYF.

The chain combines TRBV6-5 with TRBJ1-2; D gene uncertain. This CDR3 has 11 amino acids. V gave up 11 bases and J gave up 5 bases, with 12 bases separating them. The germline gives CDR1 MNHEY, CDR2 SVGAGI. The CDR3 DNA is TGTGCCGCGGGGTCGTCTTATGGCTACACCTTC. It codes for CAAGSSYGYTF.